The clone carrying this T cell receptor (beta chain) turned up a few times. This CDR3 is also generated by other DNA sequences in the sample. This sample is drawn from a study of T cell responses to AZD1222 COVID-19 vaccine. Data came from immunoSEQ multiplex PCR; TCRdb stores just in-frame clones and leaves some out. The top ten clones hold about 3.2% of a sample with around 150,000 clones, about 91% of them seen once. The sequence was obtained from an adult in good health. The sequences come from peripheral blood, collected on day 0 of MenACWY control vaccination.

This chain's CDR3 is CAWSVGGSGNTIYF. The DNA of the CDR3 is TGTGCCTGGAGTGTAGGAGGCTCTGGAAACACCATATATTTT. The chain carries TRBV30 and TRBJ1-3; D gene ambiguous. CDR1 is GTSNPN, CDR2 SVGIG, per germline (reference sequence). The CDR3 runs to 14 residues. Trimming removed 0 bases at V and 0 bases at J, with 6 bases between.